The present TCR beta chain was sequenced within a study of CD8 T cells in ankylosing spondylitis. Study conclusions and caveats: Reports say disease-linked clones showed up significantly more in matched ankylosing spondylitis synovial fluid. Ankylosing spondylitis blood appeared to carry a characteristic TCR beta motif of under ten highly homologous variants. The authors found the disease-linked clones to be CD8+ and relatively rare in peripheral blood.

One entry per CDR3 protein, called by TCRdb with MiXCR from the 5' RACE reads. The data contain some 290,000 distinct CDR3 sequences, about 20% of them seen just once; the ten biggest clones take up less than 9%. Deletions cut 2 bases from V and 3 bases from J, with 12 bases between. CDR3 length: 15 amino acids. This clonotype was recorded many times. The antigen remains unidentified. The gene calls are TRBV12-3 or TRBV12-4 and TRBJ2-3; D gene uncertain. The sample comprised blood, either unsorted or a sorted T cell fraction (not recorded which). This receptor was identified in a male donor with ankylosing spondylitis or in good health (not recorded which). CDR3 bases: TGTGCCAGCAGTTTAATGGGCAGAGGTACAGATACGCAGTATTTT. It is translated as CASSLMGRGTDTQYF.